A selection of T cell receptor beta chains follows, all from one sample in a study of shared clonotypes between healthy human individuals. The table came from immunoSEQ multiplex PCR; TCRdb's copy has only in-frame clones and leaves some out. The sample holds more than 2 million clones, around 95% seen once. Sequenced material: naive CD8+ T cells from PBMCs. All receptors come from a man aged 18 to 30 in good health. Some clones in this sample may be carry-over from other donors' samples. CDR3s include the opening cysteine and the closing phenylalanine or tryptophan. A D gene is named only where the DNA matches it firmly. Clone size is stated in some rows and not others, as once, few, many or a class when expanded.

TRBJ2-1	-	TRBD2	TRBV4-3	TGCGCCAGCAGCCAAGATTTAGTGCGGGAGGCATACAATGAGCAGTTCTTC	CASSQDLVREAYNEQFF
TRBJ2-7	-	TRBD1	TRBV5-4	TGTGCCAGCAGCGTACTACAGGGGTCCCACGAGCAGTACTTC	CASSVLQGSHEQYF
TRBJ2-5	-	-	TRBV21-1	TGTGCCAGCAGCAAACCGAACGGCCGGACCCAGTACTTC	CASSKPNGRTQYF
TRBJ2-5	-	-	TRBV7-3	TGTGCCAGCAGCTCCCACTGGGGAGAGACCCAGTACTTC	CASSSHWGETQYF
TRBJ1-5	-	-	TRBV15	TGTGCCACGAGGGGGACCGCCTCGCCCCAGCATTTT	CATRGTASPQHF
TRBJ2-5	-	-	TRBV6-6	TGTGCCAGCAGTTACTCGCCCGGGTTGGAGACCCAGTACTTC	CASSYSPGLETQYF
TRBJ2-7	-	-	TRBV6-1	TGTGCCAGCAGTGGGGACGGATACGAGCAGTACTTC	CASSGDGYEQYF
TRBJ2-7	once	-	TRBV12-5	TGTGCTAGTGGTTTGGACTCAGGCCTGGTGGGATACGAGCAGTACTTC	CASGLDSGLVGYEQYF
TRBJ1-2	-	TRBD1	TRBV6-4	TGTGCCAGCAGTGACGGGACAGGACTCAGCTATGGCTACACCTTC	CASSDGTGLSYGYTF
TRBJ2-6	-	-	TRBV28	TGTGCCAGCAGTTTTGGGCAGGGGCCCTCATCTGGGGCCAACGTCCTGACTTTC	CASSFGQGPSSGANVLTF
TRBJ2-5	once	-	TRBV12-1	TGTGCCAGCAGCTTTAGAGGAGCTGGAGAGACCCAGTACTTC	CASSFRGAGETQYF
TRBJ1-2	-	-	TRBV7-9	TGTGCCAGCAGCTTAGAGGGGGGCGCCGGCTACACCTTC	CASSLEGGAGYTF
TRBJ1-4	once	TRBD1	TRBV4-3	TGCGCCAGCAGCACTAAGGATACAGGGGGATCGACTAATGAAAAACTGTTTTTT	CASSTKDTGGSTNEKLFF
TRBJ2-1	-	TRBD1	TRBV6-5	TGTGCCAGCAGTCCCGGGACAGGGTCTGATGAGCAGTTCTTC	CASSPGTGSDEQFF
TRBJ1-1	-	-	TRBV7-2	TGTGCCAGCAGCTTACGGGGGATGAACACTGAAGCTTTCTTT	CASSLRGMNTEAFF
TRBJ2-7	-	TRBD1	TRBV19	TGTGCCAGTAGTAGGGGCAGGGGGCCATTCTACGAGCAGTACTTC	CASSRGRGPFYEQYF
TRBJ1-1	-	TRBD1	TRBV7-9	TGTGCCAGCAGCTACAGGGGCGAGGCTGAAGCTTTCTTT	CASSYRGEAEAFF
TRBJ1-2	-	-	TRBV15	TGTGCCACCAGCAGAGATAGAGGACCTGGCTACACCTTC	CATSRDRGPGYTF
TRBJ2-1	-	-	TRBV11-2	TGTGCCAGCAGCTTAGAACGAGGACAGTACAATGAGCAGTTCTTC	CASSLERGQYNEQFF